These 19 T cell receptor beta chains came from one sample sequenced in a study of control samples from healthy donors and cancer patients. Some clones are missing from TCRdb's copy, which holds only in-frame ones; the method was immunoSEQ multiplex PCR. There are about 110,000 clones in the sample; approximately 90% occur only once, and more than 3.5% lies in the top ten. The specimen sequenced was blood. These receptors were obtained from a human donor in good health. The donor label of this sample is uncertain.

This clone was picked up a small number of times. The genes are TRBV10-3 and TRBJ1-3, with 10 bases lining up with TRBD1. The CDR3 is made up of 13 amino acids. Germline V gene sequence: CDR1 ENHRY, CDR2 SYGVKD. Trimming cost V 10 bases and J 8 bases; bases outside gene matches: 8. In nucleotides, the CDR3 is TGTGCCACCGGGACAGGGGAGGTGGACACCATATATTTT. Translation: CATGTGEVDTIYF.

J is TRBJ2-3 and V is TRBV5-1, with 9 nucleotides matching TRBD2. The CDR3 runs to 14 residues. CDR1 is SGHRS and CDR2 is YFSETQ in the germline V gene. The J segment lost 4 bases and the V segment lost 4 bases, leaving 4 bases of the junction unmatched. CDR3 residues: CASSRGGAADTQYF. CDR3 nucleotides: TGCGCCAGCAGCCGCGGGGGGGCCGCAGATACGCAGTATTTT.

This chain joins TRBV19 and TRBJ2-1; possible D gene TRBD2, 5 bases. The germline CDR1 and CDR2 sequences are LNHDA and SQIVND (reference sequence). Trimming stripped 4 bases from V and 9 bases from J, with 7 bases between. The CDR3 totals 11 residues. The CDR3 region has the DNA TGTGCCAGTAGTAGGGAGTTTGAGCAGTTCTTC. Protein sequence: CASSREFEQFF.

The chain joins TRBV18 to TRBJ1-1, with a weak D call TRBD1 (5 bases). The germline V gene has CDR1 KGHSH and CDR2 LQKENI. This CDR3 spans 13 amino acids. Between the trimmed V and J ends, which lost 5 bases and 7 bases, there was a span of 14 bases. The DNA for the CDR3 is TGTGCCAGCTCAGAGGGGCGAGGCGGTGAAGCTTTCTTT. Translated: CASSEGRGGEAFF.

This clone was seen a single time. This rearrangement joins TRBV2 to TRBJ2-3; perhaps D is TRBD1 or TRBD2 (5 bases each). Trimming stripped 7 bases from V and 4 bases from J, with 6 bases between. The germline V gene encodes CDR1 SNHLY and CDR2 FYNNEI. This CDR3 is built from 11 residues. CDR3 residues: CASMGADTQYF. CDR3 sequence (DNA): TGTGCCAGCATGGGGGCAGATACGCAGTATTTT.

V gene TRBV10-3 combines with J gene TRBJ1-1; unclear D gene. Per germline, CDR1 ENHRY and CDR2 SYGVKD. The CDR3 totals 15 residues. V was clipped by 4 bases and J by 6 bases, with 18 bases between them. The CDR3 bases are TGTGCCATCAGTGGGTATTCAGGAAGAGGCTCTGAAGCTTTCTTT. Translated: CAISGYSGRGSEAFF.

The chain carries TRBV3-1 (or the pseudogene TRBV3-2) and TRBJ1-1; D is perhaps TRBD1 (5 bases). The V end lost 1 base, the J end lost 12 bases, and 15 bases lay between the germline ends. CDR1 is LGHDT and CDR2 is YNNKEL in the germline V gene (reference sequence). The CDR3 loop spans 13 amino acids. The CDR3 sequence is CASSQVRGGVPFF. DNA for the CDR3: TGTGCCAGCAGCCAAGTCCGCGGGGGTGTACCTTTCTTT.

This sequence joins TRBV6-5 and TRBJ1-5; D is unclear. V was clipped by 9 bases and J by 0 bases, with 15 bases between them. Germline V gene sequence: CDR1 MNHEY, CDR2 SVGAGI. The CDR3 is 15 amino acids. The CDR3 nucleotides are TGTGCCAGGGTGTCCTTAGGCATTAGCAATCAGCCCCAGCATTTT. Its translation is CARVSLGISNQPQHF.

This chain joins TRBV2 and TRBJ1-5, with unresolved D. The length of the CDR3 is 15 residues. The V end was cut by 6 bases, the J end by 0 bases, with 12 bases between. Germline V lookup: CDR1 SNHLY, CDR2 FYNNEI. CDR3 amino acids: CASRGPPPSNQPQHF. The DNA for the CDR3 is TGTGCCAGCAGAGGTCCCCCGCCTAGCAATCAGCCCCAGCATTTT.

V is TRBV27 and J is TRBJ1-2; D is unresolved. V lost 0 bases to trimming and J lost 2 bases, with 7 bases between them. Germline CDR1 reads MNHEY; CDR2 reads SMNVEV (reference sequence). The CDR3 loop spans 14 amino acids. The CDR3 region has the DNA TGTGCCAGCAGTTTATCGGCGGGAAACTATGGCTACACCTTC. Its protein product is CASSLSAGNYGYTF.

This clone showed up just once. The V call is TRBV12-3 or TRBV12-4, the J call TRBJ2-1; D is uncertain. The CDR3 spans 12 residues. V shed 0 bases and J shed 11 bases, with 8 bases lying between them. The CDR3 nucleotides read TGTGCCAGCAGTTTAGCGGACGGAAAGCAGTTCTTC. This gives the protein CASSLADGKQFF.

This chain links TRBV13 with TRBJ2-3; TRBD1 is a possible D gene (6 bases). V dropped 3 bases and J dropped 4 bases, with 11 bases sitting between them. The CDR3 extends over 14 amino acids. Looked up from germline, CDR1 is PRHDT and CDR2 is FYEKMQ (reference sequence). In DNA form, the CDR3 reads TGTGCCAGCAGCTTCACAGGGAAGGCAGATACGCAGTATTTT. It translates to CASSFTGKADTQYF.

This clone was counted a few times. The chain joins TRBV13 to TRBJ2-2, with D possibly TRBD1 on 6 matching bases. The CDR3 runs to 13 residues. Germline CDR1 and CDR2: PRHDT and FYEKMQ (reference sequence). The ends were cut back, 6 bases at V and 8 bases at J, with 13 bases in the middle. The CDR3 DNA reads TGTGCCAGCAGTGAACAGGGTAGAGGGGAGCTGTTTTTT. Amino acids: CASSEQGRGELFF.

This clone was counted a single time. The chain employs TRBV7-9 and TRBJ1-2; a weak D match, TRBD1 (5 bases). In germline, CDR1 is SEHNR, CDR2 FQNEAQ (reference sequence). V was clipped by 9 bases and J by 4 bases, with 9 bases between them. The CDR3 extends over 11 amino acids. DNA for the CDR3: TGTGCCAGGGGACCGACCTATGGCTACACCTTC. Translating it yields CARGPTYGYTF.

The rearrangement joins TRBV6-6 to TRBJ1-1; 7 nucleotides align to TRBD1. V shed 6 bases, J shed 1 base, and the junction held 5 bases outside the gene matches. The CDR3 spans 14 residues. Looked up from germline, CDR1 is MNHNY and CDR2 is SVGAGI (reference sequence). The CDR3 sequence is CASRPGTENTEAFF. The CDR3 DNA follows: TGTGCCAGCAGACCAGGGACAGAGAACACTGAAGCTTTCTTT.

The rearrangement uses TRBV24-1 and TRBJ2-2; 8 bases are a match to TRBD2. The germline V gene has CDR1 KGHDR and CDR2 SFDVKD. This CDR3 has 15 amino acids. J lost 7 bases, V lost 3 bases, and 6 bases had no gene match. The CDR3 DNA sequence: TGTGCCACCAGTGATCCCCGCAGCGGGGGCGGGGAGCTGTTTTTT. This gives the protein CATSDPRSGGGELFF.

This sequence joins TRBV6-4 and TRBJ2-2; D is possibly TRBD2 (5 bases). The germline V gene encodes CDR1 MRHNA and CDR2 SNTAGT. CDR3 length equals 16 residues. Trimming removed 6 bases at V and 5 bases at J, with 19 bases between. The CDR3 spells CASSRGTIGETGELFF. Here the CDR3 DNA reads TGTGCCAGCAGCCGGGGTACGATTGGAGAAACCGGGGAGCTGTTTTTT.

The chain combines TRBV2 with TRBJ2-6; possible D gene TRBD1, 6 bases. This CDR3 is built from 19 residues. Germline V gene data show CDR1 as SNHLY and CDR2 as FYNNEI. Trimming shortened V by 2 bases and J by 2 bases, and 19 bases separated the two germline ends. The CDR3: CASSERVGTRLPGANVLTF. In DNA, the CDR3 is TGTGCCAGCAGTGAAAGGGTCGGGACACGGTTACCTGGGGCCAACGTCCTGACTTTC.

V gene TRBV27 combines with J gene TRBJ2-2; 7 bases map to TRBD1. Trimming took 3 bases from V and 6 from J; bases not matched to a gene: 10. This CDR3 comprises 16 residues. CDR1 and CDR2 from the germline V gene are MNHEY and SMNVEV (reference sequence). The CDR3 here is CASSLQRQGRSGELFF. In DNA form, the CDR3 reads TGTGCCAGCAGTTTGCAGAGACAGGGACGTTCCGGGGAGCTGTTTTTT.